What follows are 13 T cell receptor beta chains derived from one specimen sequenced in a study of beta chain features in type 1 diabetes. Sequenced material consisted of expressed TCRB transcripts (all of the isolated RNA was reverse transcribed). The repertoire was sequenced with immunoSEQ multiplex PCR; TCRdb's copy has only in-frame clones and lacks some. Of more than 350,000 clones in the sample, about an eighth are singletons; the top ten hold 0.045% to 0.05%. Sequenced: naive CD4+ T cells from blood. These receptors came from a woman aged 18 to 35 in good health.

This clone occurred a few times. CDR3 sequence: CASSWSGGGSTDTQYF. The CDR3 DNA follows: TGTGCCAGCAGTTGGTCGGGCGGGGGGTCCACAGATACGCAGTATTTT. This chain joins TRBV6-5 and TRBJ2-3; the match to TRBD2 covers 8 bases. The CDR3 has 16 residues. CDR1 and CDR2 from the germline V gene are MNHEY and SVGAGI. The junction had 8 bases not matched to a gene; V was cut back by 4 bases and J by 2 bases.

This clone has only a few counts. V and J are TRBV4-1 and TRBJ1-4; TRBD1 might be the D (5 bases). V dropped 0 bases and J dropped 5 bases, with 16 bases sitting between them. Germline CDR1 and CDR2: MGHRA and YSYEKL. This CDR3 has 17 residues. DNA of the CDR3: TGCGCCAGCAGCCAAGATCGTACAGGAGAAACAAATGAAAAACTGTTTTTT. This translates into CASSQDRTGETNEKLFF.

This clone was counted a few times. The chain links TRBV30 to TRBJ2-1; D is ambiguous. Germline CDR1 GTSNPN, CDR2 SVGIG (reference sequence). V dropped 2 bases and J dropped 3 bases, with 8 bases sitting between them. The CDR3 sequence is 13 residues long. CDR3 protein: CAWSRQNYNEQFF. CDR3 DNA sequence: TGTGCCTGGAGTCGTCAGAACTACAATGAGCAGTTCTTC.

Here the CDR3 DNA reads TGTGCCAGCAGTTACCAACTAGGCACAGATACGCAGTATTTT. Residues: CASSYQLGTDTQYF. This chain connects TRBV6-5 to TRBJ2-3, with D tentatively TRBD2 (5 bases). This CDR3 has 14 residues. V gave up 2 bases and J gave up 1 base, with 7 bases separating them. Per the germline V gene, CDR1 is MNHEY and CDR2 is SVGAGI.

This clone was seen a handful of times. The chain joins TRBV20-1 to TRBJ2-7; no firm D call. Looked up from germline, CDR1 is DFQATT and CDR2 is SNEGSKA (reference sequence). The CDR3 length is 11 residues. V lost 3 bases and J lost 3, with 6 bases in between. For the CDR3, the DNA is TGCAGTGCTAGGGGGTTCTACGAGCAGTACGTC. Its translation: CSARGFYEQYV.

A few counts support this clone. The gene calls are TRBV2 and TRBJ1-6, with unresolved D. This CDR3 is 16 amino acids long. Per germline, CDR1 SNHLY and CDR2 FYNNEI. V lost 6 bases to trimming and J lost 4 bases, with 16 bases between them. The chain's CDR3 is CASRDFWTDYNSPLHF. DNA of the CDR3: TGTGCCAGCAGGGATTTCTGGACCGATTATAATTCACCCCTCCACTTT.

This clone was seen a few times. The chain links TRBV19 to TRBJ2-5, with D possibly TRBD2 on 5 matching bases. The CDR3 is 12 amino acids. Germline-derived CDR1 and CDR2 are LNHDA and SQIVND (reference sequence). V lost 5 bases and J 4 bases, leaving 8 bases between the germline ends. DNA for the CDR3: TGTGCCAGTAGTGAGCGGAGAGAGACCCAGTACTTC. This encodes CASSERRETQYF.

This chain connects TRBV30 to TRBJ2-1; a weak D match, TRBD2 (8 bases). Germline CDR1 and CDR2: GTSNPN and SVGIG (reference sequence). Trimming removed 3 bases from V and 9 bases from J, with 30 bases in between. The length of the CDR3 is 18 residues. The CDR3: CAWSGPAAREGAHGEQFF. The CDR3 nucleotides are TGTGCCTGGAGCGGCCCAGCGGCCCGGGAGGGGGCACACGGTGAGCAGTTCTTC.

The CDR3 loop reads CASSLGDREYNEQFF. In nucleotides, the CDR3 is TGCGCCAGCAGCTTGGGTGACAGGGAATACAATGAGCAGTTCTTC. This chain joins TRBV5-1 and TRBJ2-1, with 7 bases aligning to TRBD1. V trimming: 0 bases; J trimming: 4 bases; junction bases outside the gene matches: 4. This CDR3 has 15 residues. CDR1 and CDR2 (germline): SGHRS, YFSETQ.

V and J are TRBV23-1 and TRBJ2-3; TRBD1 is a possible D gene (6 bases). The closer fit of TRBJ1-5 to the DNA end suggests the J call may be wrong. TRBV23-1 qualifies as an ORF whose function is uncertain. The CDR3 extends over 15 amino acids. The CDR3 region is CASSQLTGGRDTQHF. The DNA of the CDR3 is TGCGCCAGCAGTCAATTGACCGGGGGCAGAGATACGCAGCATTTT.

The gene calls are TRBV18 and TRBJ2-7, with D tentatively TRBD1 (5 bases). Trimming removed 4 bases at V and 6 bases at J, with 10 bases between. CDR1 is KGHSH, CDR2 LQKENI, per germline. The CDR3 extends over 12 amino acids. DNA for the CDR3: TGTGCCAGCTCACGGACATCTGGCGAGCAGTACGTC. Translating it yields CASSRTSGEQYV.

There are a few counts of this clone. V is TRBV21-1 and J is TRBJ1-1; the table's D gene call, TRBD1, was not cross checked with the DNA. TRBV21-1 is classified as a pseudogene. The CDR3 totals 19 residues. The CDR3 loop is CASSIPGQGPRRWNTEAFF. In DNA form, the CDR3 reads TGTGCCAGCAGCATTCCGGGACAGGGGCCCCGCCGGTGGAACACTGAAGCTTTCTTT.

Comment on this clone: Other nucleotide sequences from this sample produce the same CDR3. The gene calls are TRBV18 and TRBJ2-1; D is uncertain. The CDR3 is 11 residues long. Germline lookup yields CDR1 KGHSH and CDR2 LQKENI. Deletions cut 3 bases from V and 7 bases from J, with 4 bases between. For the CDR3, the DNA is TGTGCCAGCTCACCCGTTAATGAGCAGTTCTTC. Protein: CASSPVNEQFF.